These T cell receptor beta chains were read from a single sample in a study of blood T cell repertoires in COVID-19. Only in-frame clones appear in the TCRdb table, and some are missing; sequencing was by immunoSEQ multiplex PCR. This table has about 60,000 clones, roughly 89% appearing once. Sequenced material: peripheral blood. These receptors all stem from a man aged 55 to 70 with active COVID-19. The CDR3 runs from the conserved cysteine through the conserved F or W. Each record gives: clone size, D gene, V gene, J gene, CDR3 DNA, CDR3 protein. D genes are given only for firm matches. Part of the rows lack a size; the others show once, few, many or a class for expanded clones.

-	-	TRBV11-2	TRBJ1-2	TGTGCCAGCAGCTTAATGGGGGCGTCCACCTATGGCTACACCTTC	CASSLMGASTYGYTF
once	-	TRBV7-3	TRBJ2-1	TGTGCCAGCAGCTTAGAGGGAGTATACAATGAGCAGTTCTTC	CASSLEGVYNEQFF
-	TRBD1	TRBV27	TRBJ1-5	TGTGCCAGCAGTTCCAGGACAGGTTATAGCAATCAGCCCCAGCATTTT	CASSSRTGYSNQPQHF
-	TRBD1	TRBV3-1/TRBV3-2	TRBJ1-2	TGTGCCAGCAGGCCTAGAGGGGAACAGGGGCATGGCTACACCTTC	CASRPRGEQGHGYTF
-	TRBD1	TRBV28	TRBJ2-7	TGTGCCAGCAGGGCGTCCGGGACAGGGGGCCCCGAGCAGTACTTC	CASRASGTGGPEQYF
-	TRBD1	TRBV6-1	TRBJ2-7	TGTGCCAGCAGTGAAGGACAGGGCCAGTCGTACGAGCAGTACTTC	CASSEGQGQSYEQYF
-	-	TRBV9	TRBJ2-1	TGTGCCAGCAGCGCTCGCGGGAACTCCTACAATGAGCAGTTCTTC	CASSARGNSYNEQFF
-	-	TRBV4-1	TRBJ2-6	TGCGCCAGCAGCCAAGTCAGGGGATCTGGGGCCAACGTCCTGACTTTC	CASSQVRGSGANVLTF
-	-	TRBV19	TRBJ1-4	TGTGCCAGTAGTATCGAACAGCGGAATGAAAAACTGTTTTTT	CASSIEQRNEKLFF
once	TRBD1	TRBV5-1	TRBJ1-1	TGCGCCAGCAGACGCGACAGGGGGGGCACTGAAGCTTTCTTT	CASRRDRGGTEAFF
-	TRBD2	TRBV27	TRBJ2-3	TGTGCCAGCAGTCAGGGGCGCGGGAGGGCCACAGATACGCAGTATTTT	CASSQGRGRATDTQYF
-	-	TRBV7-3	TRBJ1-1	TGTGCCAGCAGCATGACAGCGAACACTGAAGCTTTCTTT	CASSMTANTEAFF
-	TRBD1	TRBV19	TRBJ2-3	TGTGCCAGTAGTTCCGGGACAGGGTTACCGACAGATACGCAGTATTTT	CASSSGTGLPTDTQYF
-	TRBD2	TRBV9	TRBJ2-3	TGTGCCAGCGCCGGGACTAGCGGGACAGATACGCAGTATTTT	CASAGTSGTDTQYF
-	-	TRBV5-1	TRBJ1-6	TGCGCCAGCAGCCGACAGGATAATTCACCCCTCCACTTT	CASSRQDNSPLHF
-	-	TRBV25-1	TRBJ2-1	TGTGCCAGCACCCCGAGGGGGTACAATGAGCAGTTCTTC	CASTPRGYNEQFF
-	-	TRBV11-1	TRBJ2-1	TGTGCCAGCAGCTGGGTGGGCGGGCGACTTAATGAGCAGTTCTTC	CASSWVGGRLNEQFF
-	TRBD1	TRBV5-6	TRBJ2-5	TGTGCCAGCAGCTTGGGGGGACAGGGATGGCAAGAGACCCAGTACTTC	CASSLGGQGWQETQYF
-	-	TRBV4-3	TRBJ2-1	TGCGCCAGCAGCCGAGAGGGGACAATCTCCAATGAGCAGTTCTTC	CASSREGTISNEQFF
-	TRBD2	TRBV27	TRBJ2-5	TGTGCCAGCAGTCCATTGAGCGGGGGGGCTTGGGAGACCCAGTACTTC	CASSPLSGGAWETQYF
-	-	TRBV19	TRBJ2-5	TGTGCCAGTAGTCAGGTACAAGAGACCCAGTACTTC	CASSQVQETQYF
-	-	TRBV28	TRBJ1-6	TGTGCCAGCAATGCAGCGGGCTTAAATTCACCCCTCCACTTT	CASNAAGLNSPLHF
-	TRBD1	TRBV13	TRBJ2-7	TGTGCCAGCAGCATCCGGGACAGGGGGCTCTACGAGCAGTACTTC	CASSIRDRGLYEQYF